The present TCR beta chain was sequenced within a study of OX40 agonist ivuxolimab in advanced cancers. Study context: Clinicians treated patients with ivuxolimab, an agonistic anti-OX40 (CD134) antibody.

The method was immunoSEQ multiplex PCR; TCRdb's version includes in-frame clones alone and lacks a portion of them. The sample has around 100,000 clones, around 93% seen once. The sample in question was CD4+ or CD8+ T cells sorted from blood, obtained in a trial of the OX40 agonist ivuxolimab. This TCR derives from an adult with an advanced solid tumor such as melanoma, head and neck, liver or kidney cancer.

Written as DNA, the CDR3 is TGTGCCAGCAGGGGACAGGGCAATCAGCCCCAGCATTTT. Translation: CASRGQGNQPQHF. The V call is TRBV6-1, the J call TRBJ1-5, with 8 bases lining up with TRBD1. There are 13 residues in the CDR3. Germline V lookup: CDR1 MNHNS, CDR2 SASEGT. The V segment lost 6 bases and the J segment 2 bases; nucleotides outside the gene matches: 0.